This is a list of T cell receptor beta chains from one sample in a study of blood T cell repertoires in COVID-19. Clones were read by immunoSEQ multiplex PCR, and TCRdb kept only the in-frame ones, dropping some. The data show about 400,000 clones, around nine tenths seen once. The source material was PBMCs or T cells enriched from blood (not recorded which). The receptors come from a woman aged 25-40 years who had recovered from COVID-19. The CDR3 runs from the conserved cysteine through the conserved F or W. The order of the fields is D gene, V gene, J gene, clone size, CDR3 DNA, CDR3 protein. A D gene is named only where the DNA matches it firmly. Rows may omit the clone size; those that give it use once, few, many or a size class.

.	TRBV28	TRBJ2-3	.	TGTGCCAGCAGTTGGATGGGGCCCCTCCTTAGCACAGATACGCAGTATTTT	CASSWMGPLLSTDTQYF
TRBD2	TRBV30	TRBJ2-3	.	TGTGCCCAAAGCGCGGGAGGGCCGGGCACAGATACGCAGTATTTT	CAQSAGGPGTDTQYF
TRBD1	TRBV4-2	TRBJ2-7	.	TGTGCCAGCAGTCTCGGACAGGGCTACGAGCAGTACTTC	CASSLGQGYEQYF
.	TRBV7-8	TRBJ1-2	.	TGTGCCAGCAGCTTAGTCACAGGTCCCCAACCTAACTATGGCTACACCTTC	CASSLVTGPQPNYGYTF
.	TRBV24-1	TRBJ2-2	.	TGTGCCACCGGACCCGGGACACCTAACACCGGGGAGCTGTTTTTT	CATGPGTPNTGELFF
.	TRBV3-1/TRBV3-2	TRBJ2-7	.	TGTGCCAGCAGCCAAGGAGGAGAGCAGTACTTC	CASSQGGEQYF
.	TRBV18	TRBJ1-2	.	TGTGCCAGCTCACCACAGACCCCCGACAGTAACTATGGCTACACCTTC	CASSPQTPDSNYGYTF
.	TRBV29-1	TRBJ1-1	.	TGCAGCGTTGGCCGGGGGAGCGGCACTGAAGCTTTCTTT	CSVGRGSGTEAFF
TRBD1	TRBV11-1	TRBJ2-1	.	TGTGCCAGCAGCTTTAGGACAGGCCTCTCCTACAATGAGCAGTTCTTC	CASSFRTGLSYNEQFF
TRBD1	TRBV10-3	TRBJ1-1	.	TGTGCCATCAGAGCAACCCACCAGGGGGCTGGGAACACTGAAGCTTTCTTT	CAIRATHQGAGNTEAFF
.	TRBV6-5	TRBJ2-3	.	TGTGCCAGCAGTCTAGCTTCGCCGTACACAGATACGCAGTATTTT	CASSLASPYTDTQYF
TRBD1	TRBV5-4	TRBJ1-4	.	TGTGCCAGCAGTCCGGGACAGGGTTACGAAAAACTGTTTTTT	CASSPGQGYEKLFF
TRBD2	TRBV12-3/TRBV12-4	TRBJ2-5	once	TGTGCCAGCAGTGCGCGGGGGTTAAGGTACTTC	CASSARGLRYF
TRBD1	TRBV7-2	TRBJ1-5	.	TGTGCCAGCAGTAGAGACAGGGTCGATCAGCCCCAGCATTTT	CASSRDRVDQPQHF
TRBD1	TRBV27	TRBJ1-4	.	TGTGCCAGTAAGACAGGGCGGCTGGGGTTGAATGAAAAACTGTTTTTT	CASKTGRLGLNEKLFF
TRBD1	TRBV10-3	TRBJ1-6	.	TGTGCCATCAGTGCGGGACAGGGGAATTCACCCCTCCACTTT	CAISAGQGNSPLHF
TRBD1	TRBV18	TRBJ1-5	.	TGTGCCAGCTCACCATACAGGGACAGGCAGCCCCAGCATTTT	CASSPYRDRQPQHF
TRBD1	TRBV27	TRBJ1-1	.	TGTGCCAGCTTATCCTCGACAGGGGTCTCGAACACTGAAGCTTTCTTT	CASLSSTGVSNTEAFF
.	TRBV9	TRBJ2-7	.	TGTGCCAGCAGCGTAGGGGGGACACACGAGCAGTACTTC	CASSVGGTHEQYF
.	TRBV10-2	TRBJ2-1	.	TGCGCCAGCAGTGACGGGAGCTCCTACAATGAGCAGTTCTTC	CASSDGSSYNEQFF
.	TRBV13	TRBJ2-7	few	TGTGCCAGCAGCCTCCCGGGTGGCTCCTACGAGCAGTACTTC	CASSLPGGSYEQYF
TRBD1	TRBV30	TRBJ1-5	once	TGTGCCTGGAGTGGGACAGGCAGTTATAGCAATCAGCCCCAGCATTTT	CAWSGTGSYSNQPQHF
.	TRBV12-5	TRBJ2-4	.	TGTGCGTGTTCAACCAAAAACATTCAGTACTTC	CACSTKNIQYF
TRBD1	TRBV7-2	TRBJ2-1	.	TGTGCCAGCAGCTTAGGGGGACAGGGGGCACGTGAGCAGTTCTTC	CASSLGGQGAREQFF
.	TRBV9	TRBJ1-3	.	TGTGCCAGCAGCGTAGACATTGGAAACACCATATATTTT	CASSVDIGNTIYF
.	TRBV11-2	TRBJ2-7	once	TGTGCCAGCAGGATATACCGGGACGAGCAGTACTTC	CASRIYRDEQYF
TRBD1	TRBV28	TRBJ1-2	.	TGTGCCAGCAGTTTATTCCGACAGGGGAATGGCTACACCTTC	CASSLFRQGNGYTF
.	TRBV19	TRBJ2-5	.	TGTGCCAGTAGTCCCGCCCCTCTGAGACAGGCCCGGGGAGAGACCCAGTACTTC	CASSPAPLRQARGETQYF
.	TRBV7-2	TRBJ1-3	.	TGTGCCAGCAGCTTAACTACGGCCAGCTCTGGAAACACCATATATTTT	CASSLTTASSGNTIYF
.	TRBV5-1	TRBJ1-2	.	TGCGCCAGCAGCTTGGGGCAGGGGTTGACTTATGGCTACACCTTC	CASSLGQGLTYGYTF
.	TRBV7-8	TRBJ2-7	.	TGTGCCAGCAGCTTAACCGCCACCCTTAGTGTAGCATCTTACGAGCAGTACTTC	CASSLTATLSVASYEQYF
TRBD1	TRBV28	TRBJ1-2	.	TGTGCCAGCATCAAACAGGGGGCTGGGGGCTACACCTTC	CASIKQGAGGYTF
.	TRBV29-1	TRBJ1-3	.	TGCAGCGTTGAATCTAGGGGAAACACCATATATTTT	CSVESRGNTIYF
TRBD1	TRBV2	TRBJ2-7	.	TGTGCCAGCAGTGCGACAGGGGGTATTTACGAGCAGTACTTC	CASSATGGIYEQYF
.	TRBV30	TRBJ1-1	.	TGTGCCTGGATGCGAAACTTGAACACTGAAGCTTTCTTT	CAWMRNLNTEAFF
.	TRBV27	TRBJ1-4	.	TGTGCCAGCCGTCCGGGGGGGAATGAAAAACTGTTTTTT	CASRPGGNEKLFF
TRBD1	TRBV19	TRBJ1-1	once	TGTGCCAGTGGAGGGACAGCTAACACTGAAGCTTTCTTT	CASGGTANTEAFF
TRBD1	TRBV30	TRBJ1-5	once	TGTGCCTGGAGTAGGACAGGGATGGGCAATCAGCCCCAGCATTTT	CAWSRTGMGNQPQHF
TRBD1	TRBV2	TRBJ1-4	.	TGTGCCAGCAGGCGGGACAGTTATAATGAAAAACTGTTTTTT	CASRRDSYNEKLFF
.	TRBV11-2	TRBJ2-7	.	TGTGCCAGCAGCTTACAGTGGAGTTTGGACTACGAGCAGTACTTC	CASSLQWSLDYEQYF
TRBD1	TRBV4-3	TRBJ1-1	.	TGCGCCAGCAGCCCCCTTAGGGGGCACACTGAAGCTTTCTTT	CASSPLRGHTEAFF
.	TRBV12-3/TRBV12-4	TRBJ1-3	many	TGTGCCAGCAGTTTAACAGGGGGAAACACCATATATTTT	CASSLTGGNTIYF
.	TRBV6-2/TRBV6-3	TRBJ1-5	few	TGTGCCAGCAGTTTTACAGCAGACAGGCCCCAGCATTTT	CASSFTADRPQHF